The 10 T cell receptor beta chains presented below share a single source sample, sequenced in a study of naive and memory T cell subsets. The beta constant-region primer was an equimolar mix of two oligonucleotides covering TRBC1 and TRBC2. Each CDR3 protein is one row after TCRdb ran MiXCR on the UMI-ligation and nested PCR reads. The sample consists of 150,000 or so distinct CDR3 sequences, over 15% of them appearing once. The sequencing sample was made of naive CD4+ T cells from blood. These receptors all stem from a human donor in good health.

The chain is built from TRBV7-6 and TRBJ2-7, with 8 bases identical to TRBD2. The germline V gene has CDR1 SGHVS and CDR2 FNYEAQ. V lost 1 base and J lost 4; bases outside the gene matches: 9. The length of the CDR3 is 16 residues. The CDR3 DNA reads as TGTGCCAGCAGCTTAGAGGAAGCGGGAGTAGGATACGAGCAGTACTTC. As protein: CASSLEEAGVGYEQYF. Variable domain in full (rest from reference TRBV7-6 and TRBJ2-7): GAGVSQSPRYKVTKRGQDVALRCDPISGHVSLYWYRQALGQGPEFLTYFNYEAQQDKSGLPNDRFSAERPEGSISTLTIQRTEQRDSAMYRCASSLEEAGVGYEQYFGPGTRLTVT.

As regards this clonotype: A read error may explain this, as a much larger clone is one base away. V usage is TRBV15 and J usage is TRBJ2-1; the D gene is possibly TRBD2 (5 bases). Germline lookup yields CDR1 LNHNV and CDR2 YYDKDF (reference sequence). CDR3 length: 15 amino acids. This chain's CDR3 is CAASHRTATYNEQFF. CDR3 sequence (DNA): TGTGCCGCCAGCCACCGGACTGCAACCTACAATGAGCAGTTCTTC.

This clonotype occurred a few times. The V and J genes are TRBV6-5 and TRBJ1-2, with 7 positions matching TRBD1. The germline V gene has CDR1 MNHEY and CDR2 SVGAGI. The V gene end was trimmed by 0 bases and the J gene end by 9 bases; junction bases not matched to a gene: 10. This CDR3 is built from 15 residues. The chain's CDR3 is CASSYSGQAPGSYTF. Written as DNA, the CDR3 is TGTGCCAGCAGTTACTCTGGACAGGCTCCCGGGAGCTACACCTTC.

The J gene is TRBJ1-1, the V gene TRBV10-1; no clear D gene. The CDR3 is 13 residues long. V gave up 7 bases and J gave up 0 bases, with 9 bases separating them. Germline V gene lookup returns CDR1 WNHNN and CDR2 SYGVQD (reference sequence). In nucleotides, the CDR3 is TGCGCCAGCATGGAGGCTTTGAACACTGAAGCTTTCTTT. It translates to CASMEALNTEAFF.

The rearrangement links TRBV12-3 or TRBV12-4 to TRBJ2-3, with D possibly being TRBD1 (7 bases). The V gene lost 3 bases and the J gene lost 0 bases, with 13 bases spanning the gap. This CDR3 contains 16 residues. The CDR3 DNA sequence: TGTGCCAGCAGTTTGGGTGCGGGACAGAGCACAGATACGCAGTATTTT. This encodes CASSLGAGQSTDTQYF.

The CDR3 DNA reads as TGCGCCAGCAGTGGAATGAGCACTGAAGCTTTCTTT. Translated, it gives CASSGMSTEAFF. This rearrangement joins TRBV10-1 to TRBJ1-1; D not certain. Germline values: CDR1 WNHNN, CDR2 SYGVQD (reference sequence). The V and J ends lost 4 bases and 4 bases respectively, with 7 bases between them. The CDR3 is 12 residues long.

This clonotype was detected many times. The chain uses TRBV5-1 and TRBJ2-1, with 7 bases that match TRBD2. Germline CDR1 is SGHRS and CDR2 is YFSETQ. This CDR3 region has 14 residues. V lost 4 bases to trimming and J lost 8 bases; unmatched junction nucleotides: 9. For the CDR3, the DNA is TGCGCCAGCAGCCCCAGGACTAGTCTGGATGAGCAGTTCTTC. The encoded protein is CASSPRTSLDEQFF.

This clonotype was observed many times. The V call is TRBV12-3 or TRBV12-4, the J call TRBJ2-5, with D unresolved. Trimming removed 8 bases from V and 0 bases from J, with 13 bases in between. The CDR3 runs 14 residues. The CDR3 DNA reads as TGTGCCAGCTCCCTTACAGATCACCAAGAGACCCAGTACTTC. The encoded protein is CASSLTDHQETQYF.

This clonotype has a handful of counts. This chain uses TRBV10-3 with TRBJ2-3; TRBD1 matches at 9 bases. Germline V lookup: CDR1 ENHRY, CDR2 SYGVKD. The CDR3 loop spans 14 amino acids. Trimming cost V 8 bases and J 4 bases; bases outside gene matches: 7. Written as DNA, the CDR3 is TGTGCCATCTCTCGGGACAGGGAGGCAGATACGCAGTATTTT. Its protein product is CAISRDREADTQYF.

This clonotype has ten or more counts. The chain recombines TRBV7-9 with TRBJ2-5; D uncertain. Trimming took off 4 bases at V and 5 bases at J, with 5 bases between the two ends. The CDR3 extends over 11 amino acids. CDR1 and CDR2 (germline): SEHNR, FQNEAQ (reference sequence). The CDR3 sequence: CASSSLETQYF. DNA of the CDR3: TGTGCCAGCAGCTCCTTGGAGACCCAGTACTTC.